This is a list of T cell receptor beta chains from one sample in a study of cytomegalovirus exposure and HLA in healthy donors. Repertoires were generated with immunoSEQ multiplex PCR, while TCRdb's copy carries only in-frame clones and drops some. The repertoire consists of around 150,000 clones, with roughly 80% occurring once and the leading ten covering 3% to 3.5%. The material sequenced was PBMCs. These receptors were collected from a male donor in good health and CMV-seronegative. The CDR3 runs from the conserved cysteine through the conserved F or W. A D gene is named only where the DNA matches it firmly. Size is stated for part of the rows, as once, few or many counts, or as a class when the clone is expanded.

d_gene: TRBD2
v_gene: TRBV19
j_gene: TRBJ2-7
abundance: -
CDR3aa: CASSELASYEQYF
CDR3nt: TGTGCCAGTAGTGAACTAGCGTCCTACGAGCAGTACTTC

d_gene: -
v_gene: TRBV30
j_gene: TRBJ1-1
abundance: -
CDR3aa: CAWDRGARGTEAFF
CDR3nt: TGTGCCTGGGATCGGGGGGCGAGGGGCACTGAAGCTTTCTTT

d_gene: TRBD2
v_gene: TRBV7-2
j_gene: TRBJ2-5
abundance: -
CDR3aa: CASSSLADLQETQYF
CDR3nt: TGTGCCAGCAGCTCCCTAGCGGACCTCCAAGAGACCCAGTACTTC

d_gene: -
v_gene: TRBV6-5
j_gene: TRBJ1-4
abundance: -
CDR3aa: CASSYSRRGGPEKLFF
CDR3nt: TGTGCCAGCAGTTACTCCCGGAGGGGGGGGCCAGAAAAACTGTTTTTT

d_gene: TRBD2
v_gene: TRBV7-2
j_gene: TRBJ2-1
abundance: once
CDR3aa: CASSPRTSGRPYNEQFF
CDR3nt: TGTGCCAGCAGCCCGAGGACTAGCGGGAGGCCCTACAATGAGCAGTTCTTC

d_gene: -
v_gene: TRBV28
j_gene: TRBJ1-2
abundance: -
CDR3aa: CASSTGRTTYGYTF
CDR3nt: TGTGCCAGCAGTACGGGTCGAACTACTTATGGCTACACCTTC

d_gene: TRBD1
v_gene: TRBV2
j_gene: TRBJ1-5
abundance: -
CDR3aa: CASSQGASNQPQHF
CDR3nt: TGTGCCAGCAGCCAGGGGGCGAGCAATCAGCCCCAGCATTTT

d_gene: TRBD1
v_gene: TRBV13
j_gene: TRBJ2-4
abundance: -
CDR3aa: CASSGQGSGGPEF
CDR3nt: TGTGCCAGCAGCGGACAGGGTTCTGGGGGCCCTGAGTTC

d_gene: -
v_gene: TRBV28
j_gene: TRBJ2-7
abundance: -
CDR3aa: CASRLPSTGGGYEQYF
CDR3nt: TGTGCCAGCAGACTACCCAGTACAGGGGGAGGGTACGAGCAGTACTTC

d_gene: -
v_gene: TRBV27
j_gene: TRBJ2-1
abundance: -
CDR3aa: CASSLWEGGYNEQFF
CDR3nt: TGTGCCAGCAGTTTGTGGGAGGGGGGCTACAATGAGCAGTTCTTC